This TCR beta chain was obtained from a study of blood T cell repertoires in COVID-19. Overall study: Researchers got acute and convalescent COVID-19 samples from the United States, Italy and Spain. PBMCs, B-cell-depleted T cells, or T cells provided the cDNA or gDNA that made up the material.

V lost 7 bases to trimming and J lost 1 base, with 5 bases between them. The germline V gene encodes CDR1 MNHEY and CDR2 SVGAGI. This CDR3 is built from 13 residues. As handled by the study authors: By means of reference gene primer amplification, nucleated cell counts were estimated. Sequencing used immunoSEQ multiplex PCR; TCRdb keeps in-frame clones, though not all of them. D and trimming were read from the DNA, whereas the V and J calls and clone size are those reported in that table. Of under 150,000 clones listed, 84% were seen once; the top ten hold around 5.4%. Participants classified as exposed had met a COVID-19 case within 2 weeks before study entry.

Sequenced material: PBMCs or T cells enriched from blood (not recorded which). The sequence was obtained from a woman between 50 and 59 years old who had been exposed to COVID-19. This chain links TRBV6-5 with TRBJ2-6, with D uncertain. The CDR3 sequence is CASTRSGANVLTF. The CDR3 coding sequence is TGTGCCAGCACGAGATCTGGGGCCAACGTCCTGACTTTC.